These 8 T cell receptor beta chains originate from one sample sequenced in a study of CD8+ T cells in alopecia areata. Treatment reported: oral pan-JAK inhibitor, 5-10 mg twice daily. cDNA serving as the sequencing template came from extracted, reverse transcribed RNA. Data came from immunoSEQ multiplex PCR; TCRdb stores just in-frame clones and leaves some out. The sample shows some 110,000 clones, 50% to 75% of them seen only once. This sample comprised CD8+ T cells sorted from blood, obtained at week 4, from a patient treated with tofacitinib. These receptors all stem from a human donor with alopecia areata.

This sequence joins TRBV30 and TRBJ2-3; the D gene could be TRBD1 or TRBD2 (5 bases each). In germline, CDR1 is GTSNPN, CDR2 SVGIG (reference sequence). There are 17 residues in the CDR3. V was cut by 1 base and J by 2 bases, with 19 bases left in between. As DNA, the CDR3 is TGTGCCTGGAGTGGGGCGAGTGGGACGGGTATCACAGATACGCAGTATTTT. This translates into CAWSGASGTGITDTQYF.

The CDR3 sequence: CASSSGTGGTEAFF. For the CDR3, the DNA is TGTGCCAGCAGTTCTGGGACAGGGGGCACTGAAGCTTTCTTT. This rearrangement joins TRBV27 to TRBJ1-1, with TRBD1 matching over 11 bases. With 4 bases clipped from V and 4 bases from J, the junction kept 2 bases outside the gene matches. CDR3 length: 14 amino acids. Germline lookup yields CDR1 MNHEY and CDR2 SMNVEV (reference sequence).

This clone was seen more than once but under ten times. The chain joins TRBV30 to TRBJ1-5; D gene uncertain. Trimming left V 3 bases short and J 4 bases short, with 10 bases between. The CDR3 runs 13 residues. CDR1 is GTSNPN and CDR2 is SVGIG in the germline V gene (reference sequence). DNA of the CDR3: TGTGCCTGGAGCCGGGCCACTAATCAGCCCCAGCATTTT. Its protein product is CAWSRATNQPQHF. Looking up the rest from reference TRBV30 and TRBJ1-5 gives the full variable domain: SQTIHQWPATLVQPVGSPLSLECTVEGTSNPNLYWYRQAAGRGLQLLFYSVGIGQISSEVPQNLSASRPQDRQFILSSKKLLLSDSGFYLCAWSRATNQPQHFGDGTRLSIL.

The chain employs TRBV11-2 and TRBJ2-1; D remains ambiguous. Germline V lookup: CDR1 SGHAT, CDR2 FQNNGV. This CDR3 has 12 residues. Deletions cut 4 bases from V and 10 bases from J, with 11 bases between. DNA for the CDR3: TGTGCCAGCAGCTCTCCGGCTCGGGAGCAGTTCTTC. It codes for CASSSPAREQFF.

The V gene is TRBV9, the J gene TRBJ1-6; D is uncertain. CDR3 size: 14 residues. The ends were cut back, 4 bases at V and 7 bases at J, with 12 bases in the middle. The germline V gene encodes CDR1 SGDLS and CDR2 YYNGEE. The chain's CDR3 is CASSSTEPNSPLHF. The DNA for the CDR3 is TGTGCCAGCAGCTCCACCGAGCCGAATTCACCCCTCCACTTT.

The rearrangement links TRBV14 to TRBJ1-2; no clear D. The CDR3 extends over 14 amino acids. The V and J ends lost 2 bases and 7 bases respectively, with 14 bases between them. The germline gives CDR1 SGHDN, CDR2 FVKESK. CDR3: CASSQSSGLSGYTF. In DNA, the CDR3 is TGTGCCAGCAGCCAAAGCAGCGGACTCTCTGGCTACACCTTC.

This clone was seen a handful of times. The V call is TRBV6-5, the J call TRBJ2-5; 7 bases agree with TRBD2. V gave up 5 bases and J gave up 2 bases; unmatched junction bases: 5. Germline CDR1 is MNHEY and CDR2 is SVGAGI. The CDR3 sequence is 14 residues long. The CDR3 nucleotides are TGTGCCAGCAGTCCAGGGACTAAACAAGAGACCCAGTACTTC. This translates into CASSPGTKQETQYF.

The chain recombines TRBV29-1 with TRBJ1-2; D not resolved. The length of the CDR3 is 13 residues. Trimming left V 0 bases short and J 4 bases short, with 9 bases between. Germline V lookup: CDR1 SQVTM, CDR2 ANQGSEA. The CDR3 loop reads CSVEDQGSYGYTF. The CDR3 DNA follows: TGCAGCGTTGAAGACCAAGGAAGCTATGGCTACACCTTC.